The sequence of this TCR beta chain was determined in a study of cytomegalovirus exposure and HLA in healthy donors. Primers included in the PCR were 60 Vbeta and 13 Jbeta primers. The protocol was immunoSEQ multiplex PCR, while the TCRdb copy is restricted to in-frame clones and leaves out a portion. The sample table includes around 51,000 clones. The length of the CDR3 is 13 residues. Germline assignment: CDR1 GTSNPN and CDR2 SVGIG (reference sequence). V lost 0 bases and J lost 7, with 10 bases in between. The clonotype comes from a man in his forties in good health and CMV-seropositive. Sample: PBMCs. V gene TRBV30 combines with J gene TRBJ1-5; D is undetermined. The CDR3 here is CAWSVPPMQPQHF. DNA for the CDR3: TGTGCCTGGAGTGTACCCCCTATGCAGCCCCAGCATTTT.